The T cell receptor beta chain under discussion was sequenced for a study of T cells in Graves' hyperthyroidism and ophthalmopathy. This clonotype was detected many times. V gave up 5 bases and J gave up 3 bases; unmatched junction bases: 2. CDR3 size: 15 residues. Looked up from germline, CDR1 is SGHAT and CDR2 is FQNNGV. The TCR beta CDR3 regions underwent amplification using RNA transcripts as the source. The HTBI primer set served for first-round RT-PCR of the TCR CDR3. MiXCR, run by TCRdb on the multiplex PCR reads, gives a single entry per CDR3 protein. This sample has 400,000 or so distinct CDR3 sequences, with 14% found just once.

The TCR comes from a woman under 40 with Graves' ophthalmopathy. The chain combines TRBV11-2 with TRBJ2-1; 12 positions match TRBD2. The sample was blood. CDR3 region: CASSVLAGGYNEQFF. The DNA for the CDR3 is TGTGCCAGCAGCGTACTAGCGGGGGGCTACAATGAGCAGTTCTTC.